Shown below are 12 T cell receptor beta chains from a single sample sequenced in a study of shared clonotypes between healthy human individuals. Method: immunoSEQ multiplex PCR; TCRdb's copy keeps in-frame clones and lacks some. The table lists hundreds of thousands of clones, 95% to 97% of them singletons. CD45RO-negative, CCR7-positively selected cells formed the naive CD8 fraction, excluding terminally differentiated effector memory CD45RA+ cells. Material: naive CD8+ T cells sorted from blood. The receptors were gathered from a woman in her thirties in good health.

The chain recombines TRBV7-6 with TRBJ2-7; D is perhaps TRBD2 (5 bases). Germline loops: CDR1 SGHVS, CDR2 FNYEAQ. Trimming took off 1 base at V and 7 bases at J, with 14 bases between the two ends. The CDR3 is made up of 14 amino acids. CDR3: CASSLDWTAREQYF. The CDR3 DNA reads as TGTGCCAGCAGCTTAGATTGGACTGCCCGGGAGCAGTACTTC.

This clone was detected once. The V call is TRBV5-5, the J call TRBJ2-3; D is unclear. The V and J ends lost 3 bases and 5 bases respectively, with 13 bases between them. The CDR3 runs to 14 residues. Germline values: CDR1 SGHKS, CDR2 YYEKEE (reference sequence). The CDR3 DNA reads as TGTGCCAGCAGCTCCGCCCTCAATCAAGATACGCAGTATTTT. Translation gives CASSSALNQDTQYF.

The CDR3 region is CASSRLGQVYEQYF. The CDR3 DNA follows: TGTGCCAGCAGCCGACTCGGACAGGTCTACGAGCAGTACTTC. The rearrangement uses TRBV5-6 and TRBJ2-7, with TRBD1 identical over 7 bases. This CDR3 contains 14 residues. V dropped 4 bases and J dropped 3; count of bases not matched to a gene: 7. The germline CDR1 and CDR2 sequences are SGHDT and YYEEEE.

The chain has TRBV5-1 and TRBJ2-3; D gene unclear. From germline, CDR1 is SGHRS and CDR2 YFSETQ. CDR3 length equals 13 residues. The V end lost 3 bases, the J end lost 0 bases, and 5 bases lay between the germline ends. CDR3 in amino acids: CASSSPSTDTQYF. In DNA, the CDR3 is TGCGCCAGCAGCTCTCCTAGCACAGATACGCAGTATTTT.

The chain has TRBV9 and TRBJ2-5; TRBD1 agrees at 12 bases. V shed 4 bases, J shed 5 bases, and the junction held 3 bases outside the gene matches. The germline V gene encodes CDR1 SGDLS and CDR2 YYNGEE. The CDR3 contains 14 residues. DNA for the CDR3: TGTGCCAGCAGCCCAGGGACAGGGGGCGAGACCCAGTACTTC. Amino acid sequence: CASSPGTGGETQYF.

J is TRBJ2-7 and V is TRBV10-3; 12 bases map to TRBD2. V dropped 0 bases and J dropped 4; count of bases not matched to a gene: 10. The CDR3 has 18 amino acids. The germline CDR1 and CDR2 sequences are ENHRY and SYGVKD. The CDR3 here is CAISESSTSGRIGYEQYF. DNA for the CDR3: TGTGCCATCAGTGAGTCATCGACTAGCGGGAGAATTGGGTACGAGCAGTACTTC.

This sequence joins TRBV25-1 and TRBJ2-6; no reliable D call. CDR3 length: 12 amino acids. Germline V gene lookup returns CDR1 MGHDK and CDR2 SYGVNS. The V end lost 10 bases, the J end lost 0 bases, and 4 bases lay between the germline ends. The CDR3 region has the DNA TGTGCCATGGACTCTGGGGCCAACGTCCTGACTTTC. It translates to CAMDSGANVLTF.

The genes are TRBV30 and TRBJ2-1; 7 bases are shared with TRBD2. After removal of 4 bases from V and 7 bases from J, the junction contained 16 bases not matched to a gene. Germline lookup yields CDR1 GTSNPN and CDR2 SVGIG (reference sequence). CDR3 length: 16 residues. DNA for the CDR3: TGTGCCTGGATCCCCATCGGGGCGGGAGTAATTAATGAGCAGTTCTTC. Its protein is CAWIPIGAGVINEQFF.

This clone appeared once. The chain uses TRBV7-9 and TRBJ2-7; D possibly uses TRBD1 or TRBD2 (7 bases each). V was pared by 7 bases and J by 2 bases, with 24 bases between. Germline assignment: CDR1 SEHNR and CDR2 FQNEAQ (reference sequence). The CDR3 is made up of 17 amino acids. The DNA for the CDR3 is TGTGCCAGCACCGAACTCTGGGAGGGGGGACAGCCCTACGAGCAGTACTTC. This sequence encodes CASTELWEGGQPYEQYF.

CDR3 nucleotides: TGTGCCAGCACCCCCGAGGGCCTGCAGACCTACGAGCAGTACTTC. Translation gives CASTPEGLQTYEQYF. The chain has TRBV7-8 and TRBJ2-7, with D perhaps matching TRBD2 (5 bases). The germline V gene has CDR1 SGHVS and CDR2 FQNEAQ. V lost 7 bases, J lost 2 bases, and 18 bases lay in between. The CDR3 is 15 residues long.

The genes are TRBV11-2 and TRBJ2-1; 7 bases line up with TRBD2. The CDR3 runs to 15 residues. Germline V gene sequence: CDR1 SGHAT, CDR2 FQNNGV. The junction had 12 bases not matched to a gene; V was cut back by 10 bases and J by 3 bases. CDR3 DNA: TGTGCCACCCTCCCCGGGAGCGGGAACTACAATGAGCAGTTCTTC. Translating it yields CATLPGSGNYNEQFF. The full variable domain, in which reference TRBV11-2 and TRBJ2-1 provide the parts outside the CDR3, is EAGVAQSPRYKIIEKRQSVAFWCNPISGHATLYWYQQILGQGPKLLIQFQNNGVVDDSQLPKDRFSAERLKGVDSTLKIQPAKLEDSAVYLCATLPGSGNYNEQFFGPGTRLTVL.

A single count supports this clone. The V and J genes are TRBV29-1 and TRBJ2-1; D gene unclear. V was clipped by 5 bases and J by 5 bases, with 10 bases between them. Germline CDR1 is SQVTM and CDR2 is ANQGSEA. This CDR3 contains 12 residues. The CDR3 is CSVLGNHNEQFF. As DNA, the CDR3 is TGCAGCGTTCTGGGGAACCACAATGAGCAGTTCTTC.